This TCR beta chain was observed in a study of shared clonotypes between healthy human individuals. Trimming removed 1 base from V and 3 bases from J, with 17 bases in between. CDR3 size: 17 residues. Germline CDR1 is SGDLS and CDR2 is YYNGEE. Measured with immunoSEQ multiplex PCR; TCRdb has only the in-frame clones, and not every one. The sample has roughly 2.2 million clones, 80% to 95% seen once; the top ten hold about 0.39%. The sample taken for sequencing was naive CD4+ T cells from PBMCs. Noted subset: CD45RA+ positively selected. The TCR was taken from a man between 18 and 35 years old in good health. Some clones in this sample may be carry-over from other donors' samples. The J gene is TRBJ2-1, the V gene TRBV9; D may be TRBD1 (6 bases). Here the CDR3 reads CASSVKNRVYDYNEQFF. The CDR3 region has the DNA TGTGCCAGCAGCGTAAAGAACAGGGTGTATGACTACAATGAGCAGTTCTTC.